This T cell receptor beta chain originates from a study of T-cell memory formation after mild COVID-19. MiXCR was run by TCRdb on the 5' RACE reads, yielding one entry per CDR3 protein. Here the sample spans 350,000 to 400,000 distinct CDR3 sequences, roughly 21% being singletons. The sample taken for sequencing was PBMCs or a T cell subset sorted from them (not recorded which). The receptor was isolated from an adult woman who had mild COVID-19 (a few samples of this study predate the infection). Cell type and time point are not known.

CDR3 coding DNA: TGTGCCAGCAGTCCCCCGACTAGCGGGAGGGCCGGGGAGCAGTTCTTC. Translated: CASSPPTSGRAGEQFF. The chain links TRBV6-2 or TRBV6-3 to TRBJ2-1; 14 bases line up with TRBD2. CDR3 size: 16 residues. V was pared by 5 bases and J by 10 bases, with 10 bases of the junction left unmatched. CDR1 and CDR2 from the germline V gene are MNHEY and SVGEGT.